The 25 T cell receptor beta chains listed next were all sequenced from one sample in a study of CD8+ T cells in alopecia areata. Extraction of RNA preceded its reverse transcription into cDNA, which served as the sequencing template. Sequencing used immunoSEQ multiplex PCR; TCRdb keeps in-frame clones, though not all of them. The table lists about 180,000 clones, approximately 49% of them singletons. The treatment was: oral pan-JAK inhibitor, 5-10 mg twice daily. Sample: CD8+ T cells sorted from blood, taken around week 52, from a patient treated with tofacitinib. These receptors came from a human donor with alopecia areata.

This clone was counted between two and nine times. This sequence joins TRBV2 and TRBJ1-5; no firm D call. Germline assignment: CDR1 SNHLY and CDR2 FYNNEI. The CDR3 is made up of 13 amino acids. Trimming cost V 8 bases and J 3 bases, with 11 bases left between them. CDR3 nucleotides: TGTGCCAGCGCACCCGAACTCAATCAGCCCCAGCATTTT. Translation: CASAPELNQPQHF.

The CDR3 reads CAWSLRAGYEQYF. The CDR3 DNA sequence: TGTGCCTGGAGTCTGCGGGCAGGCTACGAGCAGTACTTC. The chain is built from TRBV30 and TRBJ2-7, with D possibly matching TRBD2 (5 bases). The V end lost 2 bases, the J end lost 3 bases, and 11 bases lay between the germline ends. Germline V gives CDR1 GTSNPN, CDR2 SVGIG (reference sequence). This CDR3 is built from 13 residues.

The CDR3 coding sequence is TGTGCCAGCCTGCCTCCGGGACAGGAAAGCACCGGGGAGCTGTTTTTT. This codes for CASLPPGQESTGELFF. This rearrangement joins TRBV2 to TRBJ2-2, with 8 nucleotides matching TRBD1. Unmatched junction bases numbered 12, after V lost 8 bases and J lost 4 bases. The CDR3 length is 16 residues. CDR1 is SNHLY, CDR2 FYNNEI, per germline.

This clone was recorded a few times. The gene calls are TRBV11-2 and TRBJ1-5; no reliable D call. The CDR3 runs 15 residues. Germline V gene sequence: CDR1 SGHAT, CDR2 FQNNGV. V gave up 0 bases and J gave up 6 bases, with 12 bases separating them. CDR3 DNA: TGTGCCAGCAGCTTAGATATAGTAACGCCTCAGCCCCAGCATTTT. This translates into CASSLDIVTPQPQHF.

The chain carries TRBV6-4 and TRBJ2-3; TRBD2 aligns across 11 bases. The V segment lost 2 bases and the J segment 10 bases; nucleotides outside the gene matches: 5. The CDR3 is 14 amino acids. Germline values: CDR1 MRHNA, CDR2 SNTAGT. CDR3 in amino acids: CASSDGLAGGPQYF. DNA of the CDR3: TGTGCCAGCAGTGACGGCCTAGCGGGGGGCCCGCAGTATTTT.

This rearrangement joins TRBV30 to TRBJ1-2, with D unclear. This CDR3 spans 12 amino acids. Germline loops: CDR1 GTSNPN, CDR2 SVGIG (reference sequence). V shed 0 bases and J shed 8 bases, with 10 bases lying between them. DNA for the CDR3: TGTGCCTGGAGTGTACGGAGGGTCGGCTACACCTTC. Protein: CAWSVRRVGYTF.

This clone occurred a few times. This chain uses TRBV30 with TRBJ1-6, with D hard to call. The length of the CDR3 is 14 residues. CDR1 and CDR2 from the germline V gene are GTSNPN and SVGIG (reference sequence). The V end lost 0 bases, the J end lost 8 bases, and 11 bases lay between the germline ends. Here the CDR3 reads CAWSVRVVDSPLHF. Here the CDR3 DNA reads TGTGCCTGGAGTGTACGGGTCGTCGATTCACCCCTCCACTTT.

The chain joins TRBV7-2 to TRBJ1-1, with D maybe TRBD1 (5 bases). Germline CDR1 reads SGHTA; CDR2 reads FQGNSA. The V end was cut by 10 bases, the J end by 3 bases, with 15 bases between. The CDR3 contains 13 residues. CDR3 in DNA: TGTGCCACCCGCTTCATGGGGGACACTGAAGCTTTCTTT. Translating gives CATRFMGDTEAFF. The whole variable domain, filled in from reference TRBV7-2 and TRBJ1-1, reads GAGVSQSPSNKVTEKGKDVELRCDPISGHTALYWYRQSLGQGLEFLIYFQGNSAPDKSGLPSDRFSAERTGGSVSTLTIQRTQQEDSAVYLCATRFMGDTEAFFGQGTRLTVV.

The J gene is TRBJ2-4, the V gene TRBV4-1; 8 nucleotides align to TRBD2. J gave up 8 bases and V 5 bases, and 8 bases lay outside the gene matches. This CDR3 is 14 amino acids long. Germline CDR1 and CDR2: MGHRA and YSYEKL. The CDR3 is CASSFLGGADIQYF. In DNA form, the CDR3 reads TGCGCCAGCAGCTTCCTCGGGGGGGCCGACATTCAGTACTTC.

As regards this clone: Germline and junction disagree at one end, which may indicate a read error. The rearrangement uses TRBV7-2 and TRBJ1-2; D ambiguous. The germline CDR1 and CDR2 sequences are SGHTA and FQGNSA. CDR3 size: 14 residues. Written as DNA, the CDR3 is TGTGCCTGCAGCTTACCCTGGGCCGGTTATGGCTACACCTTC. Amino acids: CACSLPWAGYGYTF.

In its sample, this clone was seen a few times. The genes are TRBV7-2 and TRBJ1-3; 9 nucleotides match TRBD1. V lost 0 bases to trimming and J lost 2 bases; unmatched junction nucleotides: 2. This CDR3 contains 16 residues. Germline-derived CDR1 and CDR2 are SGHTA and FQGNSA. DNA of the CDR3: TGTGCCAGCAGCTTAGCGGGACAGGGAGCTGGAAACACCATATATTTT. Amino acids: CASSLAGQGAGNTIYF.

This clone is a singleton in its sample. The V and J genes are TRBV11-2 and TRBJ2-2; 11 bases line up with TRBD1. The CDR3 consists of 16 residues. From germline, CDR1 is SGHAT and CDR2 FQNNGV. The ends lost 4 bases at V and 6 bases at J; junction bases unmatched: 7. CDR3 DNA: TGTGCCAGCAGCTGGGAGGACAGGGGGCCCGCCGGGGAGCTGTTTTTT. It translates to CASSWEDRGPAGELFF.

The chain recombines TRBV2 with TRBJ1-1; D is unresolved. The germline CDR1 and CDR2 sequences are SNHLY and FYNNEI. This CDR3 spans 15 amino acids. V dropped 3 bases and J dropped 0 bases, with 11 bases sitting between them. The CDR3 sequence: CASSDGSAVNTEAFF. CDR3 DNA sequence: TGTGCCAGCAGTGACGGGAGCGCAGTGAACACTGAAGCTTTCTTT.

This clone has a handful of counts. This CDR3 is CATSSLQGVEQYF. CDR3 in DNA: TGTGCCACCAGCAGTTTGCAGGGGGTCGAGCAGTACTTC. V is TRBV15 and J is TRBJ2-7; 7 bases agree with TRBD1. The ends lost 3 bases at V and 6 bases at J; junction bases unmatched: 5. The CDR3 loop spans 13 amino acids. CDR1 and CDR2 from the germline V gene are LNHNV and YYDKDF (reference sequence).

This sequence joins TRBV6-6 and TRBJ2-6; TRBD1 matches 7 bases. This CDR3 spans 15 amino acids. Germline lookup yields CDR1 MNHNY and CDR2 SVGAGI (reference sequence). The J segment lost 2 bases and the V segment lost 6 bases, leaving 4 bases of the junction unmatched. CDR3 amino acids: CASSYTGAGANVLTF. The CDR3 DNA is TGTGCCAGCAGCTACACAGGGGCTGGGGCCAACGTCCTGACTTTC.

On this clone itself: A read error may account for a junction end that differs from germline. This chain links TRBV10-3 with TRBJ1-5, with a possible D match to TRBD1 (5 bases). The CDR3 extends over 16 amino acids. CDR1 and CDR2 from the germline V gene are ENHRY and SYGVKD. This chain's CDR3 is CAISEEGTGSDQPQHF. CDR3 in DNA: TGTGCCATCAGTGAGGAGGGGACCGGTAGCGATCAGCCCCAGCATTTT.

J is TRBJ1-5 and V is TRBV19; TRBD1 agrees at 7 bases. From germline, CDR1 is LNHDA and CDR2 SQIVND (reference sequence). V lost 4 bases, J lost 2 bases, and 5 bases stayed unmatched. The CDR3 runs to 15 residues. This CDR3 is CASSTDREGNQPQHF. CDR3 DNA: TGTGCCAGTAGTACCGACAGGGAAGGCAATCAGCCCCAGCATTTT.

The chain employs TRBV7-6 and TRBJ2-7, with D possibly matching TRBD2 (6 bases). The CDR3 contains 14 residues. The V gene's germline CDR1 is SGHVS and CDR2 FNYEAQ. V shed 4 bases and J shed 2 bases, with 12 bases lying between them. CDR3 protein: CASSSSGRTYEQYF. The DNA of the CDR3 is TGTGCCAGCAGCTCGAGCGGGCGAACCTACGAGCAGTACTTC. Full variable domain (outside the CDR3, taken from reference TRBV7-6 and TRBJ2-7): GAGVSQSPRYKVTKRGQDVALRCDPISGHVSLYWYRQALGQGPEFLTYFNYEAQQDKSGLPNDRFSAERPEGSISTLTIQRTEQRDSAMYRCASSSSGRTYEQYFGPGTRLTVT.

The chain couples TRBV6-9 to TRBJ2-7, with 9 nucleotides matching TRBD1. This CDR3 region has 16 residues. Trimming took 8 bases from V and 5 from J; bases not matched to a gene: 16. CDR1 is MNHGY, CDR2 SVAAGI, per germline. The CDR3 is CASPVAHRGRTDEQYF. DNA for the CDR3: TGTGCCAGCCCAGTAGCACACAGGGGGCGTACCGACGAGCAGTACTTC.

The chain carries TRBV6-6 and TRBJ1-2, with a weak D call TRBD1 (6 bases). V lost 2 bases and J 2 bases, leaving 6 bases between the germline ends. The CDR3 is made up of 13 amino acids. The germline CDR1 and CDR2 sequences are MNHNY and SVGAGI (reference sequence). CDR3 coding DNA: TGTGCCAGCAGTTACGGACAGAACTATGGCTACACCTTC. This gives the protein CASSYGQNYGYTF.

This clone has only a few counts. This chain uses TRBV4-3 with TRBJ1-2; D call uncertain. Germline V gene lookup returns CDR1 LGHNA and CDR2 YSLEER. With 3 bases removed from V and 0 bases from J, the gap between germline ends came to 11 bases. The CDR3 consists of 15 residues. The CDR3 region is CASSHLDVSNYGYTF. The CDR3 region has the DNA TGCGCCAGCAGCCATCTGGACGTATCTAACTATGGCTACACCTTC.

This clone was counted between two and nine times. The chain carries TRBV29-1 and TRBJ2-7, with D unclear. V was shortened by 8 bases and J by 3 bases, with 17 bases between the two germline ends. The length of the CDR3 is 13 residues. The V gene's germline CDR1 is SQVTM and CDR2 ANQGSEA. For the CDR3, the DNA is TGCAGCTGTCAGGCCTCGGGCTACTACGAGCAGTACTTC. This encodes CSCQASGYYEQYF.

V gene TRBV4-2 combines with J gene TRBJ2-1; 11 bases are a match to TRBD2. The germline CDR1 and CDR2 sequences are LGHNA and YNFKEQ. The CDR3 spans 15 residues. V was pared by 1 base and J by 9 bases, with 5 bases of the junction left unmatched. The CDR3 spells CASSQVTSGDPEQFF. As DNA, the CDR3 is TGTGCCAGCAGCCAAGTGACTAGCGGGGACCCTGAGCAGTTCTTC.

The rearrangement links TRBV5-1 to TRBJ1-2; D is undetermined. In germline, CDR1 is SGHRS, CDR2 YFSETQ. The V end lost 0 bases, the J end lost 7 bases, and 13 bases lay between the germline ends. The CDR3 is made up of 14 amino acids. In DNA form, the CDR3 reads TGCGCCAGCAGCTTGGGCAGGTCGGGTCGTGGCTACACCTTC. As protein: CASSLGRSGRGYTF.

The chain recombines TRBV19 with TRBJ2-1; D is uncertain. Germline assignment: CDR1 LNHDA and CDR2 SQIVND (reference sequence). CDR3 size: 15 residues. V was clipped by 5 bases and J by 0 bases, with 11 bases between them. The chain's CDR3 is CASSPPTSSYNEQFF. In nucleotides, the CDR3 is TGTGCCAGTAGTCCGCCGACTTCCTCCTACAATGAGCAGTTCTTC.